Detailed here is one TCR beta chain. Its antigen remains unidentified. CDR1 LNHDA and CDR2 SQIVND come from the germline V gene (reference sequence). The CDR3 covers 11 residues. V gave up 5 bases and J gave up 6 bases, with 8 bases separating them. Once obtained from cultured CD4+ T cells, the DNA was sequenced using the Oncomine TCR Beta short-read assay. One entry per CDR3 protein, called by TCRdb with MiXCR from the PCR reads. This repertoire shows around 13,000 distinct CDR3 sequences, under 55% found once; its top ten account for about 8.1%. These data belong to a study of vaccination and CD4 T cells after COVID-19. The treatment here: approximately 11-day PBMC culture with coronavirus spike peptide pools or control peptides (ViraFEST assay).

The sequence came from a human donor who had recovered from COVID-19. V usage is TRBV19 and J usage is TRBJ2-7, with unresolved D. Sequenced here: CD4+ T cells from blood, cultured in vitro, sampled before SARS-CoV-2 vaccination. Here the CDR3 reads CASSSTLEQYF. Written as DNA, the CDR3 is TGTGCCAGTAGTTCGACTCTCGAGCAGTACTTC. Using reference TRBV19 and TRBJ2-7 for the parts outside the CDR3, the full variable domain is DGGITQSPKYLFRKEGQNVTLSCEQNLNHDAMYWYRQDPGQGLRLIYYSQIVNDFQKGDIAEGYSVSREKKESFPLTVTSAQKNPTAFYLCASSSTLEQYFGPGTRLTVT.